These 12 T cell receptor beta chains share one sample of origin, sequenced in a study of blood T cell repertoires in COVID-19. Measured with immunoSEQ multiplex PCR; TCRdb has only the in-frame clones, and not every one. The sample holds 46,000 or so clones; more than 90% are singletons and the top ten take under 20%. The sample comprised peripheral blood. All receptors derive from a man in his 70s with active COVID-19.

The chain carries TRBV9 and TRBJ2-7; 10 positions match TRBD1. J gave up 6 bases and V 3 bases, and 6 bases lay outside the gene matches. Per germline, CDR1 SGDLS and CDR2 YYNGEE. This CDR3 has 14 residues. DNA for the CDR3: TGTGCCAGCAGCGGAAGACAGGGGGCAGGCGAGCAGTACTTC. It translates to CASSGRQGAGEQYF.

The V call is TRBV4-2, the J call TRBJ2-2; the D is unclear. Looked up from germline, CDR1 is LGHNA and CDR2 is YNFKEQ. Trimming removed 2 bases at V and 2 bases at J, with 6 bases between. This CDR3 is 14 amino acids long. This CDR3 is CASSQLENTGELFF. In DNA form, the CDR3 reads TGTGCCAGCAGCCAACTAGAAAACACCGGGGAGCTGTTTTTT.

The V and J genes are TRBV28 and TRBJ2-7, with TRBD2 matching over 11 bases. The CDR3 loop spans 16 amino acids. Per the germline V gene, CDR1 is MDHEN and CDR2 is SYDVKM. V was clipped by 8 bases and J by 2 bases; unmatched bases: 11. In DNA, the CDR3 is TGTGCCAGCGGACGCCCTAGCGGGAGGCCCACCTACGAGCAGTACTTC. Residues: CASGRPSGRPTYEQYF.

The rearrangement uses TRBV5-4 and TRBJ2-2, with TRBD1 matching over 11 bases. CDR1 SGHNT and CDR2 YYREEE come from the germline V gene (reference sequence). V was clipped by 3 bases and J by 8 bases; unmatched bases: 6. This CDR3 region has 15 residues. CDR3 residues: CASSSDRGHLGELFF. The CDR3 DNA is TGTGCCAGCAGCTCGGACAGGGGGCATCTGGGGGAGCTGTTTTTT.

The J gene is TRBJ2-3, the V gene TRBV4-1, with 10 bases lining up with TRBD2. The V and J ends lost 4 bases and 4 bases, in that order; junction bases with no gene match: 5. CDR1 is MGHRA, CDR2 YSYEKL, per germline. The CDR3 totals 15 residues. CDR3 nucleotide sequence: TGCGCCAGCAGCCTGGCTAGCGGGGGCGCAGATACGCAGTATTTT. Translated: CASSLASGGADTQYF.

The rearrangement links TRBV27 to TRBJ2-5; 11 bases agree with TRBD2. Germline CDR1 reads MNHEY; CDR2 reads SMNVEV (reference sequence). CDR3 length: 16 residues. Trimming at V came to 2 bases and at J to 5 bases, leaving 7 bases not matched to a gene. CDR3 coding DNA: TGTGCCAGCAGTTTACGACTAGCGGGGCCTCGGGAGACCCAGTACTTC. Encoded protein: CASSLRLAGPRETQYF.

The chain employs TRBV6-2 or TRBV6-3 and TRBJ2-3; possible D gene TRBD1, 5 bases. Germline V gene sequence: CDR1 MNHEY, CDR2 SVGEGT. This CDR3 is built from 16 residues. The V gene lost 2 bases and the J gene lost 6 bases, with 18 bases spanning the gap. Here the CDR3 reads CASSYENIGYRDTQYF. The CDR3 DNA reads as TGTGCCAGCAGTTACGAAAACATCGGATACAGGGATACGCAGTATTTT.

J is TRBJ1-2 and V is TRBV6-2 or TRBV6-3, with D unclear. The CDR3 consists of 16 residues. V was shortened by 0 bases and J by 7 bases, with 18 bases between the two germline ends. Germline loops: CDR1 MNHEY, CDR2 SVGEGT. CDR3 sequence: CASSYSGTALSGGYTF. CDR3 sequence (DNA): TGTGCCAGCAGTTACTCTGGAACAGCCCTTTCTGGTGGCTACACCTTC.

The genes are TRBV12-3 or TRBV12-4 and TRBJ2-3, with D unclear. V lost 1 base and J 1 base, leaving 3 bases between the germline ends. CDR3 length: 13 amino acids. The CDR3 protein is CASSLGRTDTQYF. The DNA of the CDR3 is TGTGCCAGCAGTTTAGGGCGCACAGATACGCAGTATTTT.

The chain has TRBV3-1 (or the pseudogene TRBV3-2) and TRBJ1-1, with 8 nucleotides matching TRBD1. Germline V gene lookup returns CDR1 LGHDT and CDR2 YNNKEL (reference sequence). J was trimmed by 7 bases and V by 4 bases; bases with no gene match: 5. The CDR3 runs to 13 residues. Written as DNA, the CDR3 is TGTGCCAGCAGCCGGACAGGGTCTTATGAAGCTTTCTTT. It is translated as CASSRTGSYEAFF.

This clone is a singleton in its sample. The chain joins TRBV7-2 to TRBJ1-5, with 7 bases that match TRBD1. Germline V gene lookup returns CDR1 SGHTA and CDR2 FQGNSA. This CDR3 region has 15 residues. V trimming: 5 bases; J trimming: 3 bases; junction bases outside the gene matches: 7. CDR3 DNA sequence: TGTGCCAGCAGCCCACCGACAGGGCTCAATCAGCCCCAGCATTTT. It translates to CASSPPTGLNQPQHF.

This clone was recorded only once. CDR3 DNA sequence: TGTGCCAGTAATACCCGTGGGGGCACTGAGCAGTTCTTC. Its translation is CASNTRGGTEQFF. This chain joins TRBV19 and TRBJ2-1, with D possibly TRBD1 on 6 matching bases. The CDR3 extends over 13 amino acids. The germline V gene has CDR1 LNHDA and CDR2 SQIVND (reference sequence). V dropped 7 bases and J dropped 9 bases, with 16 bases sitting between them.